This T cell receptor beta chain originates from a study of shared clonotypes between healthy human individuals. General study points: Rarefaction revealed incomplete sorted-subset sequencing despite large depth.

The CDR3 length is 17 residues. CDR1 is MDHEN and CDR2 is SYDVKM in the germline V gene. The junction had 7 bases not matched to a gene; V was cut back by 3 bases and J by 7 bases. Nashville, Tennessee was home to all donors, each a Caucasian adult. The data were produced by immunoSEQ multiplex PCR, yet TCRdb's version contains in-frame clones alone and is incomplete. In the table there are approximately 2.5 million clones, 90% to 95% of which are singletons. The table lists this clone with a count of one. Antigen specificity is unknown. This rearrangement joins TRBV28 to TRBJ1-6, with 12 bases fitting TRBD1. The clonotype was recovered from a man aged 18 to 30 in good health. Material: naive CD4+ T cells sorted from blood. Subset denoted: CD45RA+ positively selected. The CDR3 DNA reads TGTGCCAGCAGTTTTAAAGGGACAGGGGGCTTAAATTCACCCCTCCACTTT. This sequence encodes CASSFKGTGGLNSPLHF.